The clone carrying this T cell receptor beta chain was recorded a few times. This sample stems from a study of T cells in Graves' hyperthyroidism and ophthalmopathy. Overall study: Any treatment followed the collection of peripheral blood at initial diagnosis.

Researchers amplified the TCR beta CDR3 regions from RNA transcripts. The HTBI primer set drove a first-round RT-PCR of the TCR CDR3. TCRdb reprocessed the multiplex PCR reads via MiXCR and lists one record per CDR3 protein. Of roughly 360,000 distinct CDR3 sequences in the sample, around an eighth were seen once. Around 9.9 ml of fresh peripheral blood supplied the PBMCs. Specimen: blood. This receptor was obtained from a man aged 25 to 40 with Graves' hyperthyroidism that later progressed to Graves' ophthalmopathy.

CDR3 DNA sequence: TGTGCCAGCAGTTACGGGATCCCCTACACGTACTCTATGAACACTGAAGCTTTCTTT. Protein: CASSYGIPYTYSMNTEAFF. The V gene is TRBV6-2 or TRBV6-3, the J gene TRBJ1-1, with D unclear. The CDR3 sequence is 19 residues long. Per the germline V gene, CDR1 is MNHEY and CDR2 is SVGEGT. V was trimmed by 2 bases and J by 0 bases, leaving 22 bases between them.